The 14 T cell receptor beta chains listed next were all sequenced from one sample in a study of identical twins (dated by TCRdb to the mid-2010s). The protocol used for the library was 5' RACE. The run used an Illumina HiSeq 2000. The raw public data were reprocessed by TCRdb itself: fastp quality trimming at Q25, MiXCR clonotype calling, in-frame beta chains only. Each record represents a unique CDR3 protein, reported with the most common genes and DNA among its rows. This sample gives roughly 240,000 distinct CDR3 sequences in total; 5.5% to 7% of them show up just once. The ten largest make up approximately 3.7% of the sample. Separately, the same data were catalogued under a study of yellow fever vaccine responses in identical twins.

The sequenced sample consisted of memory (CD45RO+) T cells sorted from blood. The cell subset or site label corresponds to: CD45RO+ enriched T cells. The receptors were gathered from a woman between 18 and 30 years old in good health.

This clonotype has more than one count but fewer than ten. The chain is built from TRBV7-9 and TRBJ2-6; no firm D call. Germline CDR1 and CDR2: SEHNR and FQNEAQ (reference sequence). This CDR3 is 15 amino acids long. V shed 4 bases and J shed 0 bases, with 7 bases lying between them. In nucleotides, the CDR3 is TGTGCCAGCAGCTCGGCAGTCTCTGGGGCCAACGTCCTGACTTTC. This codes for CASSSAVSGANVLTF.

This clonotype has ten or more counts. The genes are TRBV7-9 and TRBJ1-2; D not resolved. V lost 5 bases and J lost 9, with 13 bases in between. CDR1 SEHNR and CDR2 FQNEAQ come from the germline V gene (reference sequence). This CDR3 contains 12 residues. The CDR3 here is CASSPSGRSYTF. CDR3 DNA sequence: TGTGCCAGCAGCCCCTCCGGGAGAAGCTACACCTTC. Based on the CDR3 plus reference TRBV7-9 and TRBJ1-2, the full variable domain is DTGVSQNPRHKITKRGQNVTFRCDPISEHNRLYWYRQTLGQGPEFLTYFQNEAQLEKSRLLSDRFSAERPKGSFSTLEIQRTEQGDSAMYLCASSPSGRSYTFGSGTRLTVV.

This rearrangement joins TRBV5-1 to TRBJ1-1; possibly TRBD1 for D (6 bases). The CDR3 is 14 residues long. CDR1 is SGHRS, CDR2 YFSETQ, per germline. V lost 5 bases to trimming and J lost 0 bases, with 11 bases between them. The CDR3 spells CASRTGDMNTEAFF. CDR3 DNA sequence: TGCGCCAGCAGGACAGGAGATATGAACACTGAAGCTTTCTTT.

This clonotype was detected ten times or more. CDR3 residues: CASSFTSGGAQETQYF. The CDR3 DNA sequence: TGCGCCAGCAGCTTTACTAGCGGGGGGGCCCAAGAGACCCAGTACTTC. V gene TRBV5-1 combines with J gene TRBJ2-5; 13 bases line up with TRBD2. The CDR3 is 16 residues long. With V trimmed by 2 bases and J by 1 base, 2 bases remained unmatched. In germline, CDR1 is SGHRS, CDR2 YFSETQ.

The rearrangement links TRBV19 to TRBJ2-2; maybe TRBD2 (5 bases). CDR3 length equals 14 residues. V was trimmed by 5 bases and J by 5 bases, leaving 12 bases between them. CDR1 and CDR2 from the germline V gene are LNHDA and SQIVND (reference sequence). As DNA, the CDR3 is TGTGCCAGTAGTGAGCATACGGGGACCGGGGAGCTGTTTTTT. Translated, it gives CASSEHTGTGELFF. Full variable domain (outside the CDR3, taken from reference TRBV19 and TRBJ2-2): DGGITQSPKYLFRKEGQNVTLSCEQNLNHDAMYWYRQDPGQGLRLIYYSQIVNDFQKGDIAEGYSVSREKKESFPLTVTSAQKNPTAFYLCASSEHTGTGELFFGEGSRLTVL.

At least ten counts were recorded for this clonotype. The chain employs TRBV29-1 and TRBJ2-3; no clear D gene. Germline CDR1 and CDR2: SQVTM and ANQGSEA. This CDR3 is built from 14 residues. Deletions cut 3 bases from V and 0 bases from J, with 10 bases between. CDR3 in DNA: TGCAGCGTTGATAATGGGTTTAGCACAGATACGCAGTATTTT. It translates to CSVDNGFSTDTQYF.

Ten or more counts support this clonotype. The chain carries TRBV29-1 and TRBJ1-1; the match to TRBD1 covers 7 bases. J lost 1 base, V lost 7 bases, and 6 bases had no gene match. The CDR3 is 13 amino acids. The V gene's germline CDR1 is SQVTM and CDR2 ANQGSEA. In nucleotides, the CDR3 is TGCAGCGCACCGGGACAGAAGAACACTGAAGCTTTCTTT. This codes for CSAPGQKNTEAFF.

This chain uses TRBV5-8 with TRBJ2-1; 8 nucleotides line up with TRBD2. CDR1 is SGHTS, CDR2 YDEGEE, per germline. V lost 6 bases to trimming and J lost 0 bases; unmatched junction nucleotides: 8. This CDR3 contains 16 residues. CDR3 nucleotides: TGTGCCAGCACCACGGGGGGGTGGGGCTCCTACAATGAGCAGTTCTTC. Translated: CASTTGGWGSYNEQFF. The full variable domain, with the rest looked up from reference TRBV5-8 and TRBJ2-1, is EAGVTQSPTHLIKTRGQQATLRCSPISGHTSVYWYQQALGLGLQFLLWYDEGEERNRGNFPPRFSGRQFPNYSSELNVNALELEDSALYLCASTTGGWGSYNEQFFGPGTRLTVL.

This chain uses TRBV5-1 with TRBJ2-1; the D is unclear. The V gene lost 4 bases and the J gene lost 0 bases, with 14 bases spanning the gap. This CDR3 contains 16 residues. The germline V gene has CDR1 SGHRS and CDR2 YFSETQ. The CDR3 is CASSGNIRTSYNEQFF. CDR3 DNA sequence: TGCGCCAGCAGCGGAAATATCAGGACCTCCTACAATGAGCAGTTCTTC.

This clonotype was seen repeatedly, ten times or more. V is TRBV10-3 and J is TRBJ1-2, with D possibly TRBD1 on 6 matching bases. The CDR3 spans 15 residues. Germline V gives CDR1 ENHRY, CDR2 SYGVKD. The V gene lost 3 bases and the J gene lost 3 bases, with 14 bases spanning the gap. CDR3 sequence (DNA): TGTGCCATCAGTGATTCAAATCAGGGGTACTATGGCTACACCTTC. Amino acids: CAISDSNQGYYGYTF.

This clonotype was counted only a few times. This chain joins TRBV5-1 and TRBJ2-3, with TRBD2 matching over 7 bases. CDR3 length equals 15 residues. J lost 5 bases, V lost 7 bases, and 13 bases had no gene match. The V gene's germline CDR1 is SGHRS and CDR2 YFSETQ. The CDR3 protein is CASQEAAGLRDTQYF. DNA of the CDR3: TGCGCCAGCCAGGAGGCAGCGGGATTAAGAGATACGCAGTATTTT.

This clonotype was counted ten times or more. In DNA form, the CDR3 reads TGCAGTGCTAGTGGGGCGTCGGCAGATACGCAGTATTTT. It yields the protein CSASGASADTQYF. The rearrangement links TRBV20-1 to TRBJ2-3; D is possibly TRBD1 (5 bases). Germline CDR1 DFQATT, CDR2 SNEGSKA (reference sequence). V was shortened by 3 bases and J by 4 bases, with 11 bases between the two germline ends. The CDR3 spans 13 residues.

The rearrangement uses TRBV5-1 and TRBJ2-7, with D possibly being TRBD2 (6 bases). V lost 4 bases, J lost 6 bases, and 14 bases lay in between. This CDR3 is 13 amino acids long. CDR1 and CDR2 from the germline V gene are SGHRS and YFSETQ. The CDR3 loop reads CASSEAGSLEQYF. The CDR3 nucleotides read TGCGCCAGCAGCGAAGCGGGCAGTCTCGAGCAGTACTTC.

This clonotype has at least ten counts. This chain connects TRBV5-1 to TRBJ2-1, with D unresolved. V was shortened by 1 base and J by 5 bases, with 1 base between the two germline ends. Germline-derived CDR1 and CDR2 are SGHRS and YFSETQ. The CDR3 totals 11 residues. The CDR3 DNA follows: TGCGCCAGCAGCTTGAACAATGAGCAGTTCTTC. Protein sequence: CASSLNNEQFF. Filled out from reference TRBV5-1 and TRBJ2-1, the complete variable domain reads KAGVTQTPRYLIKTRGQQVTLSCSPISGHRSVSWYQQTPGQGLQFLFEYFSETQRNKGNFPGRFSGRQFSNSRSEMNVSTLELGDSALYLCASSLNNEQFFGPGTRLTVL.